This T cell receptor beta chain was identified in a study of response to subunit inactivated influenza vaccine (dated by TCRdb to 2017 to 2018). With respect to the entire study: Deep quantitative profiling of the T cell receptor repertoire was used in the study to follow responses to a trivalent subunit inactivated influenza vaccine.

On the study overall, not on this receptor specifically: The authors proposed that each seasonal influenza vaccination may bring in only a limited number of new T cells.

V is clipped by 3 bases and J by 4 bases, and the sequence between their germline boundaries is 14 bases long. Including the terminal cysteine and phenylalanine, the CDR3 comprises 15 residues. Left in the record is the CDR3 DNA by itself, 45 bases read in frame from the first base. Libraries came from RT-PCR. Instrument on record: Illumina HiSeq 2500. Clones were called with MiXCR by TCRdb after fastp trimmed the public reads at Q25, and only in-frame beta chains were retained. Under each unique CDR3 protein, matching rows form one entry showing the most common genes and DNA. This sample lists fewer than 700,000 distinct CDR3 sequences; under 15% were detected once. The ten biggest clones cover less than 15% of the sample. Read against the paper, the sample's time point label means: approximately 45 days after influenza vaccine administration. To note about this clonotype: The antigen it binds to is not known. Qualities for individual bases were not recorded, and no much larger clone is one base off.

This sample comprised PBMCs from blood, obtained 40 to 50 days after vaccination. Rearrangement joined TRBV12-3 or TRBV12-4 to TRBJ2-3, with TRBD2 perhaps the D gene, on 6 matching bases. The source of this sequence is a man aged 50 to 60 who received an inactivated influenza vaccine. Donor details come from another sample of the same person, matched by shared clones. The CDR3 amino acid sequence is: CASSLGGAMADTQYF. The DNA is as follows: TGTGCCAGCAGTTTGGGGGGAGCGATGGCAGATACGCAGTATTTT.